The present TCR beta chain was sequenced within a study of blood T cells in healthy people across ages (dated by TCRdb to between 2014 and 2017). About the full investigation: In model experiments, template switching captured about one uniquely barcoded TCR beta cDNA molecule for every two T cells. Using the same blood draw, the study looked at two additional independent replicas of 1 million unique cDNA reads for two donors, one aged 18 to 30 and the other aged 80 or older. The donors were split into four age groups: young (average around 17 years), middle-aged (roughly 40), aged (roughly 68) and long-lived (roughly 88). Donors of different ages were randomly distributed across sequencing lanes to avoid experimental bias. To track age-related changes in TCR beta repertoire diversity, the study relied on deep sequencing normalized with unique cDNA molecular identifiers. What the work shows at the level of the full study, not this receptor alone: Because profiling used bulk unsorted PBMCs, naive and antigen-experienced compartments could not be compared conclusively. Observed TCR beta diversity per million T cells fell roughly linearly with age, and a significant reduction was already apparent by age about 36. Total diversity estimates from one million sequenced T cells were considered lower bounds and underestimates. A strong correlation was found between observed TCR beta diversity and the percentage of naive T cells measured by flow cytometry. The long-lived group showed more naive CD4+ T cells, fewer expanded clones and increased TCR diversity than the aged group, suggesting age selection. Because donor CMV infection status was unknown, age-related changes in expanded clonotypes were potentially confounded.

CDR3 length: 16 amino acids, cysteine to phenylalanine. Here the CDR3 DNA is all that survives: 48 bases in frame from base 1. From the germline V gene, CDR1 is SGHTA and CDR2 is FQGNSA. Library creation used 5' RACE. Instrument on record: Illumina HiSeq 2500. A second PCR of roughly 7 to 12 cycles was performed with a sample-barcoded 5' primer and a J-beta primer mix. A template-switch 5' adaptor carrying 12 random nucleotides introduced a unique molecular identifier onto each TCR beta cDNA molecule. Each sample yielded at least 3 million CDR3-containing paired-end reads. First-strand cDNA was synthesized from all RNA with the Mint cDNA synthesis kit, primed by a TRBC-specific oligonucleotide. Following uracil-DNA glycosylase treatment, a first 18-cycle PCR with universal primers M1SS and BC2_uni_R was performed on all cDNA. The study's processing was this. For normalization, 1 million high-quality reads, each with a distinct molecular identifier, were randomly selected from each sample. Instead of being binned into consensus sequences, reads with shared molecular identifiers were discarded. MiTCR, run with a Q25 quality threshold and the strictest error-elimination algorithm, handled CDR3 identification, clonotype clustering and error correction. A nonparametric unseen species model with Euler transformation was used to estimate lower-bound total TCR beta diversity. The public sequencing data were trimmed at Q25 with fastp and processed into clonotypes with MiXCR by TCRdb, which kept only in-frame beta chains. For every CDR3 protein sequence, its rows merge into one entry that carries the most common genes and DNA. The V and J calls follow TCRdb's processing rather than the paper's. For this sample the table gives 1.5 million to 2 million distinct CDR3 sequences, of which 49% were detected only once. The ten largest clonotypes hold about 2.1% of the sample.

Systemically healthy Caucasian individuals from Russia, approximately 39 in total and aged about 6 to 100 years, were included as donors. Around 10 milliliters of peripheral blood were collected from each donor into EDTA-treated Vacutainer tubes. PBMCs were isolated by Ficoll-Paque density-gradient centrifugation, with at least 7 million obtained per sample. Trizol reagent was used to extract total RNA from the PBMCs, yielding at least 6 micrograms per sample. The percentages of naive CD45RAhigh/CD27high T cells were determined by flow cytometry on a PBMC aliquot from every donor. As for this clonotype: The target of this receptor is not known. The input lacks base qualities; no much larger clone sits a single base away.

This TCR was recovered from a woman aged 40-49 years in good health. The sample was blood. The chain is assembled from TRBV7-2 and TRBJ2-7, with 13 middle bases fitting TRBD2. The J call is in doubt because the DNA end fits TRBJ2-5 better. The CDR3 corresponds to CASSFELAGGPGTQYF. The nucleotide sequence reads TGTGCCAGCAGCTTCGAACTAGCGGGGGGGCCGGGGACCCAGTACTTC.